What follows are 18 T cell receptor beta chains derived from one specimen sequenced in a study of cytomegalovirus exposure and HLA in healthy donors (dated by TCRdb to about 2017). Libraries were built with the immunoSEQ multiplex PCR assay. For the multiplex PCR, a mixture combining 60 forward primers for TCR Vbeta segments and 13 reverse primers for TCR Jbeta segments was used. This immuneACCESS table, as held by TCRdb, lists in-frame sequences with V and J called but not all clones. Of the missing ones, under half trace to an unresolved V gene in checked studies; the others have no known cause. The table for this sample lists around 19,000 clones; 84% of them were counted only once. The ten largest clonotypes hold over 20% of the sample. Sequenced: PBMCs. The receptors were sampled from a human donor in good health.

Notes on this clone: The CDR3 does not end in the conserved phenylalanine or tryptophan, so this is likely a read error. This chain connects TRBV14 to TRBJ2-7; weak D call: TRBD1 (5 bases). The CDR3 loop spans 15 amino acids. V was pared by 5 bases and J by 0 bases, with 14 bases between. CDR1 SGHDN and CDR2 FVKESK come from the germline V gene. CDR3 residues: CASSFGTGLSYEQYS. In DNA, the CDR3 is TGTGCCAGCAGCTTCGGTACAGGCCTCTCCTACGAGCAGTACTCC.

The chain couples TRBV14 to TRBJ2-1; perhaps TRBD2 as D (7 bases). The V end lost 2 bases, the J end lost 4 bases, and 15 bases lay between the germline ends. Per germline, CDR1 SGHDN and CDR2 FVKESK. The CDR3 consists of 16 residues. For the CDR3, the DNA is TGTGCCAGCAGCCAACATTCAGGGGAGGGGTACAATGAGCAGTTCTTC. Its translation is CASSQHSGEGYNEQFF.

The genes are TRBV27 and TRBJ2-1; D is perhaps TRBD1 (6 bases). Between the trimmed V and J ends, which lost 5 bases and 7 bases, there was a span of 27 bases. The length of the CDR3 is 18 residues. CDR1 and CDR2 (germline): MNHEY, SMNVEV (reference sequence). CDR3 protein: CASSPSGRAGTRGNEQFF. CDR3 sequence (DNA): TGTGCCAGCAGTCCCAGTGGCCGCGCCGGGACAAGGGGAAATGAGCAGTTCTTC.

The rearrangement links TRBV13 to TRBJ2-1, with D perhaps matching TRBD1 (5 bases). Trimming pared 4 bases from V and 6 bases from J, leaving 22 bases between. Germline loops: CDR1 PRHDT, CDR2 FYEKMQ (reference sequence). The CDR3 length is 17 residues. The CDR3 DNA sequence: TGTGCCAGCAGCTACCCAAGTAGTAGGGGCTTTGGCAATGAGCAGTTCTTC. It translates to CASSYPSSRGFGNEQFF.

The table lists this clone with a count of one. The rearrangement joins TRBV6-6 to TRBJ2-1; D ambiguous. CDR1 is MNHNY and CDR2 is SVGAGI in the germline V gene (reference sequence). Between the trimmed V and J ends, which lost 2 bases and 1 base, there was a span of 9 bases. The CDR3 sequence is 15 residues long. The CDR3 loop reads CASSYNRGSYNEQFF. The CDR3 region has the DNA TGTGCCAGCAGTTACAACCGCGGATCCTACAATGAGCAGTTCTTC.

This clone was seen a few times. The junction shows a germline mismatch at one end, possibly a read error. At the DNA level, this CDR3 is encoded by other sequences in the same sample as well. This chain links TRBV10-3 with TRBJ2-1; D not resolved. In germline, CDR1 is ENHRY, CDR2 SYGVKD. The CDR3 spans 15 residues. Here the CDR3 reads CASSELTLTGDEQFF. The CDR3 DNA sequence: TGCGCCAGCAGTGAGCTCACGTTGACCGGAGATGAGCAGTTCTTC.

The J gene is TRBJ1-2, the V gene TRBV19, with 8 positions matching TRBD1. The CDR3 contains 16 residues. Germline V CDR1 and CDR2: LNHDA, SQIVND (reference sequence). V lost 0 bases and J lost 4; bases outside the gene matches: 7. CDR3 amino acids: CASSIDAGTGIYGYTF. Here the CDR3 DNA reads TGTGCCAGTAGTATAGATGCAGGGACAGGCATCTATGGCTACACCTTC.

The J gene is TRBJ2-1, the V gene TRBV4-3; 9 bases line up with TRBD1. Trimming at V came to 1 base and at J to 10 bases, leaving 5 bases not matched to a gene. There are 14 residues in the CDR3. Germline CDR1 LGHNA, CDR2 YSLEER. DNA of the CDR3: TGCGCCAGCAGCCAAGGCTGGACAGGGGACGAGCAGTTCTTC. Translation: CASSQGWTGDEQFF.

The rearrangement uses TRBV29-1 and TRBJ2-5; D not resolved. The CDR3 has 12 residues. Germline assignment: CDR1 SQVTM and CDR2 ANQGSEA. Trimming removed 1 base from V and 2 bases from J, with 5 bases in between. CDR3 in amino acids: CSVEGQQETQYF. In DNA, the CDR3 is TGCAGCGTTGAAGGGCAGCAAGAGACCCAGTACTTC. Full variable domain (outside the CDR3, taken from reference TRBV29-1 and TRBJ2-5): SAVISQKPSRDICQRGTSLTIQCQVDSQVTMMFWYRQQPGQSLTLIATANQGSEATYESGFVIDKFPISRPNLTFSTLTVSNMSPEDSSIYLCSVEGQQETQYFGPGTRLLVL.

This clone was seen only once. The rearrangement uses TRBV6-1 and TRBJ2-5, with D possibly TRBD1 on 5 matching bases. V lost 0 bases to trimming and J lost 5 bases, with 13 bases between them. Germline CDR1 reads MNHNS; CDR2 reads SASEGT. The CDR3 runs 15 residues. DNA for the CDR3: TGTGCCAGCAGTGAAGCGGCGGCAGGGAAGGAGACCCAGTACTTC. This translates into CASSEAAAGKETQYF.

The chain uses TRBV13 and TRBJ2-1; weak D call: TRBD2 (7 bases). Trimming removed 5 bases at V and 7 bases at J, with 18 bases between. The CDR3 has 15 amino acids. Germline CDR1 is PRHDT and CDR2 is FYEKMQ (reference sequence). CDR3 protein: CASSTWGQGGNEQFF. The CDR3 DNA follows: TGTGCCAGCAGCACATGGGGGCAGGGAGGGAATGAGCAGTTCTTC. Full variable domain (outside the CDR3, taken from reference TRBV13 and TRBJ2-1): AAGVIQSPRHLIKEKRETATLKCYPIPRHDTVYWYQQGPGQDPQFLISFYEKMQSDKGSIPDRFSAQQFSDYHSELNMSSLELGDSALYFCASSTWGQGGNEQFFGPGTRLTVL.

This chain uses TRBV14 with TRBJ2-7, with 7 bases that match TRBD1. The CDR3 length is 13 residues. With V trimmed by 1 base and J by 6 bases, 3 bases remained unmatched. Germline V gives CDR1 SGHDN, CDR2 FVKESK. The CDR3 nucleotides are TGTGCCAGCAGCCAAGGTACAGGGGCCGAGCAGTACTTC. Residues: CASSQGTGAEQYF.

This clone was detected a few times. The chain combines TRBV7-2 with TRBJ1-2; unclear D gene. This CDR3 has 16 residues. Trimming cost V 0 bases and J 2 bases, with 13 bases left between them. Germline V lookup: CDR1 SGHTA, CDR2 FQGNSA. CDR3 amino acids: CASSLATTWQNYGYTF. Written as DNA, the CDR3 is TGTGCCAGCAGCTTAGCGACAACCTGGCAGAACTATGGCTACACCTTC.

In this sample, this clone turned up once. The V and J genes are TRBV7-6 and TRBJ2-6; D is perhaps TRBD2 (5 bases). Deletions cut 0 bases from V and 2 bases from J, with 8 bases between. CDR3 length: 16 residues. Germline V gives CDR1 SGHVS, CDR2 FNYEAQ. CDR3 coding DNA: TGTGCCAGCAGCTTAGCGAGACTAACTGGGGCCAACGTCCTGACTTTC. Translating gives CASSLARLTGANVLTF.

This CDR3 is CASASAPGGSYYGYTF. CDR3 nucleotide sequence: TGCGCCAGCGCATCCGCCCCAGGGGGTTCCTACTATGGCTACACCTTC. The rearrangement links TRBV5-1 to TRBJ1-2, with 7 bases aligning to TRBD1. The CDR3 spans 16 residues. Per the germline V gene, CDR1 is SGHRS and CDR2 is YFSETQ. J lost 3 bases, V lost 7 bases, and 15 bases had no gene match.

This sequence joins TRBV19 and TRBJ2-2; D not certain. Germline-derived CDR1 and CDR2 are LNHDA and SQIVND (reference sequence). The ends were cut back, 1 base at V and 3 bases at J, with 9 bases in the middle. This CDR3 contains 15 residues. In nucleotides, the CDR3 is TGTGCCAGTAGTATAGCACAGTGGGACACCGGGGAGCTGTTTTTT. The encoded protein is CASSIAQWDTGELFF.

J is TRBJ1-3 and V is TRBV10-3, with TRBD1 as a possible D gene (5 bases). V lost 7 bases, J lost 0 bases, and 13 bases lay in between. CDR1 ENHRY and CDR2 SYGVKD come from the germline V gene. The CDR3 runs to 15 residues. CDR3 residues: CAINPGSSSGNTIYF. DNA for the CDR3: TGTGCCATCAATCCAGGGTCTAGCTCTGGAAACACCATATATTTT.

The rearrangement joins TRBV7-9 to TRBJ2-2, with D possibly TRBD1 on 6 matching bases. V was cut by 4 bases and J by 2 bases, with 14 bases left in between. The V gene's germline CDR1 is SEHNR and CDR2 FQNEAQ (reference sequence). The CDR3 totals 16 residues. CDR3 protein: CASSSRVGGNTGELFF. The CDR3 DNA is TGTGCCAGCAGCTCTCGTGTAGGGGGAAACACCGGGGAGCTGTTTTTT.